These T cell receptor beta chains were read from a single sample in a study of cytomegalovirus exposure and HLA in healthy donors. The data were produced by immunoSEQ multiplex PCR, yet TCRdb's version contains in-frame clones alone and is incomplete. The data show some 150,000 clones, about 75% seen once. Source material: PBMCs. Source of these receptors: a woman younger than 45 in good health and CMV-seronegative. Both conserved end residues are part of each CDR3. A D gene is named only where the DNA matches it firmly. The size entry is marked missing in some rows and otherwise reads once, few, many or a size class.

J gene,CDR3 length,clone size,V gene,D gene,CDR3 DNA,CDR3 protein
TRBJ2-3,11,NA,TRBV5-1,NA,TGCGCCAGCAGAGCCAGGGATACGCAGTATTTT,CASRARDTQYF
TRBJ2-7,13,NA,TRBV5-1,NA,TGCGCCAGCAGCGGGGCCAGGAGTTACGAGCAGTACTTC,CASSGARSYEQYF
TRBJ1-5,14,NA,TRBV11-2,NA,TGTGCCAGCAGCTCGTCAGGGGTATTTCAGCCCCAGCATTTT,CASSSSGVFQPQHF
TRBJ1-2,16,once,TRBV9,TRBD1,TGTGCCAGCAGCGTAGCTGGTGGGACAGGGGGCGTGGGCTACACCTTC,CASSVAGGTGGVGYTF
TRBJ1-4,15,NA,TRBV7-6,TRBD1,TGTGCCAGCAGCCCCCGGACAGGGGGCGATGAAAAACTGTTTTTT,CASSPRTGGDEKLFF
TRBJ2-3,15,NA,TRBV7-8,TRBD1,TGTGCCAGCAGCTCACGGACAGGGAGGACAGATACGCAGTATTTT,CASSSRTGRTDTQYF
TRBJ1-1,14,NA,TRBV7-2,NA,TGTGCCAGCAACTTAGGGCGGGGATCCACTGAAGCTTTCTTT,CASNLGRGSTEAFF
TRBJ1-1,13,NA,TRBV7-3,NA,TGTGCCAGCAGCCTGACAGTGAACACTGAAGCTTTCTTT,CASSLTVNTEAFF
TRBJ2-3,15,NA,TRBV14,NA,TGTGCCAGCAGCCAAGCCAGGGGAGTAATCGGTACGCAGTATTTT,CASSQARGVIGTQYF
TRBJ2-1,15,few,TRBV7-2,NA,TGTGCCAGCAGCTTAGGGACAGCAATCTACAATGAGCAGTTCTTC,CASSLGTAIYNEQFF
TRBJ1-5,18,NA,TRBV10-3,NA,TGTGCCATCAGTGAGTCGAAAAGGGGACATCTTAGCAATCAGCCCCAGCATTTT,CAISESKRGHLSNQPQHF
TRBJ2-7,15,once,TRBV6-1,TRBD1,TGTGCCAGCAGTTGGGACAGGGGGCGCCGGAACGAGCAGTACTTC,CASSWDRGRRNEQYF
TRBJ1-1,13,NA,TRBV5-1,NA,TGCGCCAGCAGACAGGGTAGGAACACTGAAGCTTTCTTT,CASRQGRNTEAFF
TRBJ1-1,16,NA,TRBV10-2,TRBD1,TGCGCCAGCACCAGGTTCAGGGGGAGTCGAAACACTGAAGCTTTCTTT,CASTRFRGSRNTEAFF
TRBJ2-7,15,NA,TRBV9,TRBD1,TGTGCCAGCAGCGTAGAGGGACAGGGGGCGAACGAGCAGTACTTC,CASSVEGQGANEQYF
TRBJ2-7,14,NA,TRBV5-1,NA,TGCGCCAGCACAAGGGGGGGCACCCTGTACGAGCAGTACTTC,CASTRGGTLYEQYF
TRBJ2-7,14,NA,TRBV5-8,NA,TGTGCCAGCAGCTTTTACACTACCCACTACGAGCAGTACTTC,CASSFYTTHYEQYF
TRBJ1-1,14,few,TRBV10-1,TRBD1,TGCGCCAGCAGCGGGGGACAGGGCAACACTGAAGCTTTCTTT,CASSGGQGNTEAFF
TRBJ2-5,17,NA,TRBV11-3,TRBD2,TGTGCCAGCAGCCCAGGGGTGCTAGCGGGGATCCAAGAGACCCAGTACTTC,CASSPGVLAGIQETQYF
TRBJ2-2,16,NA,TRBV19,NA,TGTGCCAGTAGTATAGAATCCGGGCAGGGTCACGGGGAGCTGTTTTTT,CASSIESGQGHGELFF
TRBJ2-7,13,NA,TRBV29-1,TRBD1,TGCAGCGCTTCCGGGACAGGGTCCTACGAGCAGTACTTC,CSASGTGSYEQYF
TRBJ1-2,14,NA,TRBV2,TRBD1,TGTGCCAGCAGTACTAACAGGGGGAATATTGGCTACACCTTC,CASSTNRGNIGYTF
TRBJ1-1,14,NA,TRBV6-1,NA,TGTGCCGCCCCAAGTAGGGAGGGAAACACTGAAGCTTTCTTT,CAAPSREGNTEAFF
TRBJ1-2,12,NA,TRBV2,NA,TGTGCCAGCAGAGCAACAGGGTATGGCTACACCTTC,CASRATGYGYTF
TRBJ2-7,14,NA,TRBV6-1,NA,TGTGCCAGCAGTCCACGGGGGGCCCTCTACGAGCAGTACTTC,CASSPRGALYEQYF
TRBJ1-1,16,NA,TRBV5-1,NA,TGCGCCAGCAGCTTGGCCACGGGTCCCATGAACACTGAAGCTTTCTTT,CASSLATGPMNTEAFF
TRBJ1-2,15,NA,TRBV14,NA,TGTGCCAGCAGCCAGTGGACGCGGTCGGGGTATGGCTACACCTTC,CASSQWTRSGYGYTF
TRBJ1-1,14,NA,TRBV18,NA,TGTGCCAGCTCGGGGGCAGCCCCGAACACTGAAGCTTTCTTT,CASSGAAPNTEAFF
TRBJ1-1,14,NA,TRBV19,TRBD1,TGTGCCAGTAGTACCGACAGGGTCCGAACTGAAGCTTTCTTT,CASSTDRVRTEAFF
TRBJ1-2,13,NA,TRBV2,TRBD1,TGTGCCAGCAGTACCCGGACAGGGGGTGGCTACACCTTC,CASSTRTGGGYTF
TRBJ2-1,15,few,TRBV19,TRBD1,TGTGCCAGTAGTGGCACGACAGGGGGCTACAATGAGCAGTTCTTC,CASSGTTGGYNEQFF
TRBJ1-2,16,NA,TRBV30,TRBD1,TGTGCCTGGAGTACGTTGACAGGGGCCCTAAACTATGGCTACACCTTC,CAWSTLTGALNYGYTF
TRBJ1-2,16,NA,TRBV2,TRBD1,TGTGCCAGCATCCAAGGGTGGCGACAGGGGGGGGACGGCTACACCTTC,CASIQGWRQGGDGYTF
TRBJ1-5,13,NA,TRBV11-2,NA,TGTGCCAGCAGCTTGGAGACAGGTCAGCCCCAGCATTTT,CASSLETGQPQHF
TRBJ1-4,15,few,TRBV4-3,TRBD1,TGCGCCAGCAGCCAAGGTGGGACAGCAAATGAAAAACTGTTTTTT,CASSQGGTANEKLFF
TRBJ2-7,13,NA,TRBV6-1,TRBD1,TGTGCCAGCGGTAGGGGGCTAAACTACGAGCAGTACTTC,CASGRGLNYEQYF
TRBJ1-2,12,NA,TRBV10-3,NA,TGTGCCATCAGCCCATCAGGTGGCGGCTACACCTTC,CAISPSGGGYTF
TRBJ2-1,15,NA,TRBV11-3,TRBD2,TGTGCCAGCAGCTATAGCGGGGGGGCTTCTAATGAGCAGTTCTTC,CASSYSGGASNEQFF
TRBJ2-1,15,few,TRBV10-1,TRBD2,TGCGCCAGCAGTCGGACTAGCGGGGGGAAGAGTGAGCAGTTCTTC,CASSRTSGGKSEQFF
TRBJ1-2,13,NA,TRBV7-2,NA,TGTGCCAGCAGCTTAGAGGGGCGTTATGGCTACACCTTC,CASSLEGRYGYTF
TRBJ1-6,16,NA,TRBV5-6,TRBD1,TGTGCCAGCAGACGGGGACAGGGCTCCTATAATTCACCCCTCCACTTT,CASRRGQGSYNSPLHF
TRBJ2-1,13,NA,TRBV19,TRBD2,TGTGCCAGTAAGCGGGACTTGGACAATGAGCAGTTCTTC,CASKRDLDNEQFF
TRBJ1-2,15,NA,TRBV27,NA,TGTGCCAGCAGTCGGGAAGGTTACCGCGATTTTGTCTACACCTTC,CASSREGYRDFVYTF
TRBJ2-7,12,few,TRBV11-2,NA,TGTGCCAGCACCCAAACAGGGAACGAGCAGTACTTC,CASTQTGNEQYF
TRBJ2-2,15,NA,TRBV5-1,TRBD1,TGCGCCAGCAGTGCAGGGGGAGCGAACACCGGGGAGCTGTTTTTT,CASSAGGANTGELFF
TRBJ1-2,14,NA,TRBV6-1,NA,TGTGCCAGCTCCGCGGAGGGCCTATACTATGGCTACACCTTC,CASSAEGLYYGYTF
TRBJ1-2,13,NA,TRBV27,TRBD1,TGTGCCAGCAGTTTACCAGGGGGTCGAGGCTACACCTTC,CASSLPGGRGYTF
TRBJ2-5,15,NA,TRBV7-8,NA,TGTGCCAGCAGCGGCCTGCCCACGGCGGGAGAGACCCAGTACTTC,CASSGLPTAGETQYF
TRBJ1-1,16,few,TRBV5-1,TRBD1,TGCGCCAGCAGTACCGGGACAGGGGTTGTGAACACTGAAGCTTTCTTT,CASSTGTGVVNTEAFF
TRBJ1-2,11,few,TRBV28,TRBD1,TGTGCCAGCAGGAGGGGGCATGGCTACACCTTC,CASRRGHGYTF
TRBJ2-2,16,few,TRBV30,TRBD2,TGTGCCTGGAGTGTACGGCGGGGGGATTACACCGGGGAGCTGTTTTTT,CAWSVRRGDYTGELFF
TRBJ1-2,15,NA,TRBV11-2,NA,TGTGCCAGCAGCTTCCAAAAGCCCAGGGTCTATGGTTACACCTTC,CASSFQKPRVYGYTF
TRBJ2-1,16,NA,TRBV10-1,TRBD2,TGCGCCAGCAGTGAGCCGGGACTAGCGGGCCACAATGAGCAGTTCTTC,CASSEPGLAGHNEQFF
TRBJ1-2,13,NA,TRBV7-2,NA,TGTGCCAGCAGCTTCTCGGGGTGGAGCGGCTACACCTTC,CASSFSGWSGYTF
TRBJ1-1,12,medium-sized,TRBV9,NA,TGTGCCAGCAGCGGTGACAGTCCGGAAGCTTTCTTT,CASSGDSPEAFF
TRBJ1-1,13,NA,TRBV27,NA,TGTGCCAGCAGTTATAACAGGGACACTGAAGCTTTCTTT,CASSYNRDTEAFF
TRBJ1-5,16,NA,TRBV7-9,TRBD1,TGTGCCAGCAGCCCAGGGGCACAGGGGTGGAATCAGCCCCAGCATTTT,CASSPGAQGWNQPQHF
TRBJ1-5,13,once,TRBV2,NA,TGTGCCAGTAGCGGGCAGGGCAATCAGCCCCAGCATTTT,CASSGQGNQPQHF
TRBJ2-1,12,NA,TRBV9,NA,TGTGCCAGCAGCGTGACAGGTCGGGAGCAGTTCTTC,CASSVTGREQFF